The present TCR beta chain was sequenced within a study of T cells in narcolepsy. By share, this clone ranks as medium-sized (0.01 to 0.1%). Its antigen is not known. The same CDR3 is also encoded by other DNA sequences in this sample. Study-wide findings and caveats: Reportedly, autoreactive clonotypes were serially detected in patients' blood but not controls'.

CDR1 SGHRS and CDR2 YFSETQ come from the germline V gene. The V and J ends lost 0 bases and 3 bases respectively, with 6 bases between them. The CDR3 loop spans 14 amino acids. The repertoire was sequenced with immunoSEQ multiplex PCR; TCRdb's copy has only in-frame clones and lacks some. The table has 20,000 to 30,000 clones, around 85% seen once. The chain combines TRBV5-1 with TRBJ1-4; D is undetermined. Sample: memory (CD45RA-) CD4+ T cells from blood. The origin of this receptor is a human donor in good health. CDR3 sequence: CASSLERANEKLFF. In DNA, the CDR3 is TGCGCCAGCAGCTTGGAGAGAGCTAATGAAAAACTGTTTTTT.